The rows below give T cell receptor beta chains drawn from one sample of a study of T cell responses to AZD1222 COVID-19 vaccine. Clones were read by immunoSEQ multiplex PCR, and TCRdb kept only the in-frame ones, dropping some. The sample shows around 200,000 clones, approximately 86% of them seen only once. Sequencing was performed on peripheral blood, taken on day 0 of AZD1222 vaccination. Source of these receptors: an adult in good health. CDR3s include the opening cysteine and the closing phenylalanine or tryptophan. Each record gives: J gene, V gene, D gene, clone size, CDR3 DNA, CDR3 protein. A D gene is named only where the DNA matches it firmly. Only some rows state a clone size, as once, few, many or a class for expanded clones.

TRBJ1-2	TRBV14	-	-	TGTGCCAGCAGCCAAAGTAACAGGGACTATGGCTACACCTTC	CASSQSNRDYGYTF
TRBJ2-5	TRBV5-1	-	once	TGCGCCAGCAGCTTGGTACCCCACGAGACCCAGTACTTC	CASSLVPHETQYF
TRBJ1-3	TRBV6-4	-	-	TGTGCCAGCAGCCCCCCGTGTCGGGGAAAAGGAGGAAACACCATATATTTT	CASSPPCRGKGGNTIYF
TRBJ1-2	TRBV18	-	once	TGTGCCAGCTCACCTAATTCAGCTTATGGCTACACCTTC	CASSPNSAYGYTF
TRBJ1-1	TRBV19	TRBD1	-	TGTGCCAGTAAGGCCCGCCAGGGGGCCCCCGAAGCTTTCTTT	CASKARQGAPEAFF
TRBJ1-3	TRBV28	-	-	TGTGCCAGCAGTTTAGGGGCGGGTGGAAACACCATATATTTT	CASSLGAGGNTIYF
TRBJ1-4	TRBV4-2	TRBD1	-	TGTGCCAGCAGCCAAAGTCGACAGGGCTATAATGAAAAACTGTTTTTT	CASSQSRQGYNEKLFF
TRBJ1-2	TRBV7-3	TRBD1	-	TGTGCCAGCAGCTCAGGACAGGGGGTCGTTGGCTACACCTTC	CASSSGQGVVGYTF
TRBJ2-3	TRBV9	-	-	TGTGCCAGCAGCGTAGAGGGGACCCGCACAGATACGCAGTATTTT	CASSVEGTRTDTQYF
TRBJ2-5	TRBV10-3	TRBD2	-	TGTGCCATCAACAAGGGACTAGCGGGGGGTATGGAGACCCAGTACTTC	CAINKGLAGGMETQYF
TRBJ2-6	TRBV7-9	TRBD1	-	TGTGCCAGCAGCCTAACAGGGGGCTCTGGGGCCAACGTCCTGACTTTC	CASSLTGGSGANVLTF
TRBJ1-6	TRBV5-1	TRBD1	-	TGCGCCAGCAGCTTGATGTCAGGGGGCTATAATTCACCCCTCCACTTT	CASSLMSGGYNSPLHF
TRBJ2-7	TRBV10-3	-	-	TGTGCCATCAGTCAGAGCTCCTACGAGCAGTACTTC	CAISQSSYEQYF
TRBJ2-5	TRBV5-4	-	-	TGTGCCAGCAGCTCCCAGGGACTTTGGGACAGCGGGAGAGAGACCCAGTACTTC	CASSSQGLWDSGRETQYF
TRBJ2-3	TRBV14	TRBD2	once	TGTGCCAGCAGCCAAGCTTTGCGGGAGGTCTCAGATACGCAGTATTTT	CASSQALREVSDTQYF
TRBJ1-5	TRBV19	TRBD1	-	TGTGCCAGTAGCCCTACAGGGGCCAATCAGCCCCAGCATTTT	CASSPTGANQPQHF
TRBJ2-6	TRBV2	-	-	TGTGCCAGCAGTCTAAGCTCTGGGGCCAACGTCCTGACTTTC	CASSLSSGANVLTF
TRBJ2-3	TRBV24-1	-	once	TGTGCCACCAGTGATACTGACAGGACAGATACGCAGTATTTT	CATSDTDRTDTQYF
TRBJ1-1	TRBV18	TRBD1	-	TGTGCCAGCTCACCAAACGGACAGGGCACGGGCACTGAAGCTTTCTTT	CASSPNGQGTGTEAFF
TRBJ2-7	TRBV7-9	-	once	TGTGCCAGCAGCTTTGGTGTAACAGGGAGCGAGCAGTACTTC	CASSFGVTGSEQYF
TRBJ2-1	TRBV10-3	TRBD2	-	TGTGCCATTCTAGCGGGAGGGCTAACCTACAATGAGCAGTTCTTC	CAILAGGLTYNEQFF
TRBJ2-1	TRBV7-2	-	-	TGTGCCAGCAGCCCGCAGGGTAGTATTGAGCAGTTCTTC	CASSPQGSIEQFF
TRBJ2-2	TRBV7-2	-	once	TGTGCCAGCAGCTTCTCCCACAGATCCGCGAACACCGGGGAGCTGTTTTTT	CASSFSHRSANTGELFF
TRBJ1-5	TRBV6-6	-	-	TGTGCCAGCAGTTACCGGGCGGCAGGGGATCAGCCCCAGCATTTT	CASSYRAAGDQPQHF
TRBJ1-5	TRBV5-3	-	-	TGTGCCAGAAGCCTCCTCACCACCTGGGTGGGTAGCAATCAGCCCCAGCATTTT	CARSLLTTWVGSNQPQHF
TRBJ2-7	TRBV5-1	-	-	TGCGCCAGCAGCTTGGTGGGGGGGCCCACCTCCTACGAGCAGTACTTC	CASSLVGGPTSYEQYF
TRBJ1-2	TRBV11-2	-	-	TGTGCCAGCAGCGAGACGGACTATGGCTACACCTTC	CASSETDYGYTF
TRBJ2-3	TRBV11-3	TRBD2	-	TGTGCCAGCAGCCGGGGGACTAGCGGGAACTCAGATACGCAGTATTTT	CASSRGTSGNSDTQYF